This is a list of T cell receptor beta chains from one sample in a study of blood T cell repertoires in COVID-19. TCRdb keeps only in-frame clones here, not all; method: immunoSEQ multiplex PCR. The data hold around 69,000 clones, with about four fifths observed a single time. The sequenced sample was peripheral blood. These receptors all stem from a woman in her 70s with acute or convalescent COVID-19. The CDR3 runs from the conserved cysteine through the conserved F or W. The D gene is left open where the match is weak. Clone size appears in some rows only: once, few, many, or a class for an expanded clone.

J,D,size,V,DNA,CDR3
TRBJ2-1,NA,NA,TRBV4-2,TGTGCCAGCAGCCTAGCTAGGCACAATGAGCAGTTCTTC,CASSLARHNEQFF
TRBJ2-5,TRBD2,NA,TRBV3-1/TRBV3-2,TGTGCCAGCAGCCGGGCCGGGACTAGCGGGTGGAGGGCGGAGACCCAGTACTTC,CASSRAGTSGWRAETQYF
TRBJ1-1,TRBD1,NA,TRBV28,TGTGCCAGCAGTTTCTTGACAGGGTTGGGCACTGAAGCTTTCTTT,CASSFLTGLGTEAFF
TRBJ2-7,NA,NA,TRBV13,TGTGCCAGCAGCTTAAGGAGCGAGCAGTACTTC,CASSLRSEQYF
TRBJ2-4,TRBD1,NA,TRBV2,TGTGCCGGCAGCGCCGACAGGGGAGGAGACATTCAGTACTTC,CAGSADRGGDIQYF
TRBJ2-1,TRBD2,once,TRBV7-2,TGTGCCAGCAGCTTACTTCCGGGACTAGCGGGAGACAATGAGCAGTTCTTC,CASSLLPGLAGDNEQFF
TRBJ2-2,NA,NA,TRBV9,TGTGCCAGCAGCGGTACTACGAACACCGGGGAGCTGTTTTTT,CASSGTTNTGELFF
TRBJ2-5,TRBD2,once,TRBV5-4,TGTGCCAGCAGCTTGAGGGTCGGCGGGGGGCGAGAGACCCAGTACTTC,CASSLRVGGGRETQYF
TRBJ2-2,TRBD2,NA,TRBV3-1/TRBV3-2,TGTGCCAGCAGCCAACCTAGCGGGAAGAACACCGGGGAGCTGTTTTTT,CASSQPSGKNTGELFF
TRBJ2-7,TRBD2,once,TRBV10-2,TGCGCCAGCAGTGACCCGACTAGCGGGAAAAGTGAGCAGTACTTC,CASSDPTSGKSEQYF
TRBJ1-6,TRBD1,NA,TRBV27,TGTGCCAGCAGTCCGCGGACAGGCCAAAATTCACCCCTCCACTTT,CASSPRTGQNSPLHF
TRBJ2-1,TRBD2,NA,TRBV14,TGTGCCAGCAGCCGGCGAGGACTAGCGGGCCTCTCCTACAATGAGCAGTTCTTC,CASSRRGLAGLSYNEQFF
TRBJ1-1,TRBD1,NA,TRBV5-1,TGCGCCAGCAGCCCGAGGGACAGGGAGAACACTGAAGCTTTCTTT,CASSPRDRENTEAFF
TRBJ1-3,NA,NA,TRBV7-9,TGTGCCAGCAGTTCATACAGGGCCGGTGGAAACACCATATATTTT,CASSSYRAGGNTIYF
TRBJ2-4,NA,once,TRBV10-1,TGCGCCAGCAGTGAGTCATCCGGGGTCAGAAACATTCAGTACTTC,CASSESSGVRNIQYF
TRBJ1-3,NA,NA,TRBV19,TGTGCCAGTAGTATCGTCCAGGGAATCTCTGGAAACACCATATATTTT,CASSIVQGISGNTIYF
TRBJ2-5,NA,NA,TRBV5-1,TGCGCCAGCAGCTTGTTTGGGGCCCAAGAGACCCAGTACTTC,CASSLFGAQETQYF
TRBJ2-1,NA,NA,TRBV15,TGTGCCACCAGCGGCGGGTCCTTACAGGGCAATGAGCAGTTCTTC,CATSGGSLQGNEQFF
TRBJ2-5,TRBD2,NA,TRBV5-6,TGTGCCAGCAGCTACCCGCGGGGGGTAGTGGGACAAGAGACCCAGTACTTC,CASSYPRGVVGQETQYF
TRBJ1-2,NA,NA,TRBV30,TGTGCCTGGAGTGTACCATCAGGGCCAAACTATGGCTACACCTTC,CAWSVPSGPNYGYTF
TRBJ2-6,TRBD1,NA,TRBV5-1,TGCGCCAGCAGTCTGCAGGGGGCTGGGGCCAACGTCCTGACTTTC,CASSLQGAGANVLTF
TRBJ1-5,TRBD1,NA,TRBV2,TGTGCCAGCAGACGGACAGGGAGCAGCAATCAGCCCCAGCATTTT,CASRRTGSSNQPQHF
TRBJ2-5,NA,once,TRBV21-1,TGTGCCAGCAAGGGGTCTAAACAAGAGACCCAGTACTTC,CASKGSKQETQYF
TRBJ2-7,TRBD1,NA,TRBV5-1,TGCGCCAGCAGCTCTCATCCGGGACAGGTCTACGAGCAGTACTTC,CASSSHPGQVYEQYF
TRBJ1-4,TRBD1,NA,TRBV5-1,TGCGCCAGCAGCTTGGAGGGGACAGCTAGGGAAAAACTGTTTTTT,CASSLEGTAREKLFF
TRBJ1-5,NA,few,TRBV2,TGTGCCAGCAGTGAATGGCAGGTTAGCAATCAGCCCCAGCATTTT,CASSEWQVSNQPQHF
TRBJ2-1,TRBD2,NA,TRBV2,TGTGCCAGCAGTGCTCGGATCGGGGCTAGCGGGAGCTTCGATGAGCAGTTCTTC,CASSARIGASGSFDEQFF
TRBJ2-7,NA,hyperexpanded,TRBV3-1/TRBV3-2,TGTGCCAGCAGCCAGGGGGGGCCCTGGGAGCAGTACTTC,CASSQGGPWEQYF
TRBJ1-2,NA,NA,TRBV5-4,TGTGCCAGCAGCCCCGTTGGGGGGGCCAGCTATGGCTACACCTTC,CASSPVGGASYGYTF
TRBJ2-7,TRBD2,NA,TRBV5-4,TGTGCCAGCAGACGAGCGGGAGGTCGATGGGAGCAGTACTTC,CASRRAGGRWEQYF
TRBJ2-1,TRBD2,NA,TRBV14,TGTGCCAGCAGCCGTGGCCGGAGCGGGAGGGGATTCTACAATGAGCAGTTCTTC,CASSRGRSGRGFYNEQFF